Presented here are 27 T cell receptor beta chains from one specimen sequenced in a study of molecular identifiers for immune sequencing clone quantification. TCRdb fed the PCR reads into MiXCR, producing one record per CDR3 protein. The sample includes about 510,000 distinct CDR3 sequences, over 20% of them seen just once. The specimen was naive CD8+ T cells from blood, with Jurkat cell RNA spiked in. Subset indicated: FACS-sorted CD8+CD4-CCR7+CD45RA+ naive T cells. The receptors derive from a human donor in good health. Some libraries in this study had Jurkat cell RNA spiked in.

This clonotype was observed many times. The genes are TRBV7-2 and TRBJ2-7; D may be TRBD1 (5 bases). Germline CDR1 and CDR2: SGHTA and FQGNSA. V was clipped by 2 bases and J by 2 bases, with 10 bases between them. The CDR3 runs to 14 residues. The CDR3 DNA follows: TGTGCCAGCAGCTTATTGGTGACAGCCTACGAGCAGTACTTC. This encodes CASSLLVTAYEQYF.

Remarks on this clonotype: A read error may explain this, as a much larger clone is one base away. The chain combines TRBV7-2 with TRBJ2-7, with TRBD2 matching over 12 bases. CDR1 SGHTA and CDR2 FQGNSA come from the germline V gene. The CDR3 spans 15 residues. DNA for the CDR3: TGTGCCAGCAGCTTGCTAGCGGGGGGGAGCTACGTGCAGTACTTC. This codes for CASSLLAGGSYVQYF.

The chain has TRBV4-3 and TRBJ1-1; no reliable D call. Germline V lookup: CDR1 LGHNA, CDR2 YSLEER. With 4 bases removed from V and 0 bases from J, the gap between germline ends came to 12 bases. The CDR3 is 15 residues long. The DNA of the CDR3 is TGCGCCAGCAGCCCCTGGACGCGATTGAACACTGAAGCTTTCTTT. This encodes CASSPWTRLNTEAFF.

The V and J genes are TRBV9 and TRBJ2-2; 8 positions agree with TRBD2. The length of the CDR3 is 18 residues. V gave up 4 bases and J gave up 4 bases; unmatched junction bases: 15. Germline V lookup: CDR1 SGDLS, CDR2 YYNGEE. The CDR3 DNA sequence: TGTGCCAGCAGCTCTCCAAACGGGGGGGGGGTAGGCACCGGGGAGCTGTTTTTT. Translated, it gives CASSSPNGGGVGTGELFF. The entire variable domain, with the rest obtained from reference TRBV9 and TRBJ2-2, is as follows: DSGVTQTPKHLITATGQRVTLRCSPRSGDLSVYWYQQSLDQGLQFLIQYYNGEERAKGNILERFSAQQFPDLHSELNLSSLELGDSALYFCASSSPNGGGVGTGELFFGEGSRLTVL.

This clonotype was observed many times. The genes are TRBV27 and TRBJ2-7, with no clear D. Germline lookup yields CDR1 MNHEY and CDR2 SMNVEV (reference sequence). This CDR3 has 15 amino acids. V was trimmed by 4 bases and J by 0 bases, leaving 13 bases between them. CDR3 in DNA: TGTGCCAGCAGTTATACCGGGTCCAGCTCCTACGAGCAGTACTTC. Its protein is CASSYTGSSSYEQYF.

The table lists this clonotype with many counts. This sequence joins TRBV12-3 or TRBV12-4 and TRBJ2-3, with 11 bases lining up with TRBD2. This CDR3 contains 15 residues. J was trimmed by 6 bases and V by 5 bases; bases with no gene match: 7. The CDR3 spells CASSENSGRVDTQYF. The CDR3 bases are TGTGCCAGCAGTGAAAATAGCGGGAGGGTGGATACGCAGTATTTT.

Of note for this clonotype: A single base separates this from a much larger clone, so it may be a read error. The V call is TRBV14, the J call TRBJ2-3; a possible D gene is TRBD2 (6 bases). This CDR3 region has 20 residues. The V gene's germline CDR1 is SGHDN and CDR2 FVKESK. For the CDR3, the DNA is TGTGCCAGCAGCCAAGATCGTCGAAGGGAGGATCCTCTTTTGGCAGATGCGCAGTATTTT. This encodes CASSQDRRREDPLLADAQYF. Full variable domain (outside the CDR3, taken from reference TRBV14 and TRBJ2-3): EAGVTQFPSHSVIEKGQTVTLRCDPISGHDNLYWYRRVMGKEIKFLLHFVKESKQDESGMPNNRFLAERTGGTYSTLKVQPAELEDSGVYFCASSQDRRREDPLLADAQYFGPGTRLTVL.

The chain is built from TRBV27 and TRBJ1-2, with no clear D. V lost 2 bases to trimming and J lost 0 bases, with 10 bases between them. This CDR3 contains 15 residues. Per the germline V gene, CDR1 is MNHEY and CDR2 is SMNVEV (reference sequence). CDR3 DNA sequence: TGTGCCAGCAGTTTAGTTGCAGAATCTAACTATGGCTACACCTTC. Its protein product is CASSLVAESNYGYTF.

The rearrangement joins TRBV29-1 to TRBJ1-2; a possible D gene is TRBD1 (5 bases). The CDR3 is made up of 18 amino acids. CDR1 SQVTM and CDR2 ANQGSEA come from the germline V gene. Trimming removed 1 base from V and 1 base from J, with 22 bases in between. CDR3 bases: TGCAGCGTTGAAGGGGAGGGGCGGTCTTTAAATATTAACTATGGCTACACCTTC. Its protein product is CSVEGEGRSLNINYGYTF.

The chain recombines TRBV30 with TRBJ1-1; 12 bases match TRBD1. After removal of 5 bases from V and 3 bases from J, the junction contained 1 base not matched to a gene. CDR3 length: 13 amino acids. Germline V gene sequence: CDR1 GTSNPN, CDR2 SVGIG (reference sequence). The CDR3 DNA follows: TGTGCCTGGGGGACAGGGGGCTACACTGAAGCTTTCTTT. Amino acids: CAWGTGGYTEAFF.

This clonotype was detected only a few times. The chain couples TRBV28 to TRBJ2-6; D not resolved. V shed 3 bases and J shed 0 bases, with 9 bases lying between them. The CDR3 has 16 residues. CDR1 is MDHEN and CDR2 is SYDVKM in the germline V gene. CDR3 bases: TGTGCCAGCAGTTTTGGCAACTTCTCTGGGGCCAACGTCCTGACTTTC. Residues: CASSFGNFSGANVLTF.

This clonotype appeared a single time. This could be a read error, since a much larger clone is one nucleotide away. The V call is TRBV29-1, the J call TRBJ2-2, with TRBD2 as a possible D gene (5 bases). Germline lookup yields CDR1 SQVTM and CDR2 ANQGSEA. This CDR3 has 12 residues. The CDR3 nucleotides read TGCAGCGTCAGGACTTCTACCGGGGAGCTGCTTTTT. Protein sequence: CSVRTSTGELLF.

The table lists this clonotype with many counts. The V gene is TRBV29-1, the J gene TRBJ2-7, with 11 bases matching TRBD2. This CDR3 is 13 amino acids long. The V gene's germline CDR1 is SQVTM and CDR2 ANQGSEA. The CDR3 region has the DNA TGCAGTGCTGTGGGACTAGCGGAATACGAGCAGTACTTC. Translated, it gives CSAVGLAEYEQYF.

This clonotype was found many times. Mismatch with germline at one junction end may stem from a read error. The rearrangement links TRBV7-7 to TRBJ2-3; 7 nucleotides match TRBD1. The CDR3 is 14 amino acids. Germline assignment: CDR1 SSHAT and CDR2 FNYEAQ (reference sequence). DNA for the CDR3: TGTGCTAGCAGCCACAGGGGACCCACAGATACGCAGTATTTT. Protein product: CASSHRGPTDTQYF.

Worth noting for this clonotype: The CDR3 does not end in the conserved phenylalanine or tryptophan, so this is likely a read error. The V gene is TRBV27, the J gene TRBJ2-7; TRBD2 matches at 10 bases. Trimming took 0 bases from V and 2 from J; bases not matched to a gene: 1. The CDR3 extends over 15 amino acids. Germline-derived CDR1 and CDR2 are MNHEY and SMNVEV (reference sequence). The CDR3 loop reads CASSLSSGRAYEQYS. The CDR3, as DNA: TGTGCCAGCAGTTTATCGAGCGGGAGGGCCTACGAGCAGTACTCC.

Of note for this clonotype: With a much larger clone just one base away, this may be a read error. The rearrangement links TRBV20-1 to TRBJ2-4, with TRBD2 matching over 9 bases. The germline gives CDR1 DFQATT, CDR2 SNEGSKA (reference sequence). The CDR3 is made up of 14 amino acids. The V gene end was trimmed by 3 bases and the J gene end by 11 bases; junction bases not matched to a gene: 11. CDR3 DNA sequence: TGCAGTGCTAGCCTTAGCGGGGGATTCGACGTTCAGTACTTC. As protein: CSASLSGGFDVQYF.

This clonotype was observed once. A much larger clonotype is one base distant, so this may be a read error. Since no conserved phenylalanine or tryptophan closes the CDR3, a read error is the likely cause. The chain recombines TRBV20-1 with TRBJ1-1; D is possibly TRBD1 (6 bases). CDR1 and CDR2 (germline): DFQATT, SNEGSKA (reference sequence). Deletions cut 3 bases from V and 0 bases from J, with 11 bases between. This CDR3 has 14 residues. In DNA form, the CDR3 reads TGCAGTGCTAGCACAGGGACGCTGAACACTGAAGCTTTCTCT. Its translation is CSASTGTLNTEAFS.

This clonotype has only a few counts. The CDR3 nucleotides are TGTGCCAGCAGCTCCAACCGCCGTGAGACTAGCGGGAGGGACTACGAGCAGTACTTC. It yields the protein CASSSNRRETSGRDYEQYF. The chain has TRBV11-2 and TRBJ2-7, with 14 bases lining up with TRBD2. The CDR3 spans 19 residues. J lost 3 bases, V lost 4 bases, and 14 bases had no gene match. Germline V lookup: CDR1 SGHAT, CDR2 FQNNGV.

This clonotype was found once. The junction differs from germline at one of its ends, possibly a read error. The chain combines TRBV4-3 with TRBJ1-1; D is undetermined. The CDR3 extends over 13 amino acids. Germline CDR1 is LGHNA and CDR2 is YSLEER. For the CDR3, the DNA is TGCGTCAGCAGCCCGTCCCCGAACACTGAAGCTTTCTTT. It specifies CVSSPSPNTEAFF.

Concerning this clonotype itself: With a much larger clone just one base away, this may be a read error. The CDR3 sequence is CASSLSGGVYEQYF. CDR3 DNA sequence: TGTGCCAGCAGCTTATCTGGCGGGGTCTACGAGCAGTACTTC. V usage is TRBV7-2 and J usage is TRBJ2-7; tentative D call: TRBD2 (6 bases). The CDR3 covers 14 residues. The V end lost 2 bases, the J end lost 3 bases, and 11 bases lay between the germline ends. Germline V gene lookup returns CDR1 SGHTA and CDR2 FQGNSA.

This clonotype was seen more than once but under ten times. The chain has TRBV7-6 and TRBJ1-1; D ambiguous. Germline CDR1 reads SGHVS; CDR2 reads FNYEAQ. This CDR3 is 17 amino acids long. The V end lost 5 bases, the J end lost 1 base, and 20 bases lay between the germline ends. DNA for the CDR3: TGTGCCAGCAGCGTTGGGGTCAGGATTCTTAAGAACACTGAAGCTTTCTTT. Protein product: CASSVGVRILKNTEAFF.

This clonotype was recorded many times. This chain's CDR3 is CASRADSTDTQYF. The DNA for the CDR3 is TGCGCCAGCCGGGCGGACAGCACAGATACGCAGTATTTT. V gene TRBV5-1 combines with J gene TRBJ2-3; D gene uncertain. Germline V gives CDR1 SGHRS, CDR2 YFSETQ. Deletions cut 7 bases from V and 0 bases from J, with 9 bases between. There are 13 residues in the CDR3.

This chain joins TRBV29-1 and TRBJ2-7; D is ambiguous. V lost 7 bases, J lost 3 bases, and 13 bases lay in between. Germline V gives CDR1 SQVTM, CDR2 ANQGSEA. The CDR3 consists of 12 residues. For the CDR3, the DNA is TGCAGCGCGGTCGGTCCCGACTACGAGCAGTACTTC. It encodes CSAVGPDYEQYF.

This clonotype has ten or more counts. V usage is TRBV4-2 and J usage is TRBJ1-3, with D uncertain. V dropped 0 bases and J dropped 0 bases, with 6 bases sitting between them. Per the germline V gene, CDR1 is LGHNA and CDR2 is YNFKEQ. The CDR3 length is 15 residues. CDR3: CASSQENFSGNTIYF. Here the CDR3 DNA reads TGTGCCAGCAGCCAAGAGAACTTCTCTGGAAACACCATATATTTT.

This clonotype was seen many times. The V gene is TRBV5-4, the J gene TRBJ1-6; 7 positions match TRBD1. The V and J ends lost 3 bases and 4 bases, in that order; junction bases with no gene match: 10. This CDR3 comprises 17 residues. Germline lookup yields CDR1 SGHNT and CDR2 YYREEE (reference sequence). The CDR3 protein is CASSSIGGQAYNSPLHF. In DNA form, the CDR3 reads TGTGCCAGCAGCTCTATCGGCGGACAGGCGTATAATTCACCCCTCCACTTT.

The chain is built from TRBV3-1 and TRBJ2-3; 10 bases agree with TRBD2. This CDR3 has 17 residues. Germline-derived CDR1 and CDR2 are LGHDT and YNNKEL (reference sequence). V shed 4 bases and J 3 bases; nucleotides not matched to a gene: 10. As DNA, the CDR3 is TGTGCCAGCAGCCCCTACCTAGCGGGAGATGGAACAGATACGCAGTATTTT. It specifies CASSPYLAGDGTDTQYF.

This clonotype showed up many times. The V and J genes are TRBV4-3 and TRBJ1-5, with a weak D call TRBD1 (5 bases). The CDR3 runs to 15 residues. Germline assignment: CDR1 LGHNA and CDR2 YSLEER. The V and J ends lost 2 bases and 7 bases respectively, with 15 bases between them. In DNA form, the CDR3 reads TGCGCCAGCAGCCAAACTCGCTGGGGCGGCCAGCCCCAGCATTTT. This gives the protein CASSQTRWGGQPQHF.